The 16 T cell receptor beta chains in this list originate from one sample, sequenced in a study of T cell responses to AZD1222 COVID-19 vaccine. Only in-frame clones appear in the TCRdb table, and some are missing; sequencing was by immunoSEQ multiplex PCR. This table has approximately 180,000 clones, over 80% appearing once. Sample: peripheral blood, taken on day 0 of AZD1222 vaccination. These receptor sequences come from an adult in good health.

Of note for this clone: Additional DNA sequences in this sample encode the identical CDR3. DNA for the CDR3: TGTGCCATCAGTGACTCCTACAATGAGCAGTTCTTC. The encoded protein is CAISDSYNEQFF. The chain uses TRBV10-3 and TRBJ2-1; D unresolved. The CDR3 covers 12 residues. V shed 3 bases and J shed 0 bases, with 0 bases lying between them. Per germline, CDR1 ENHRY and CDR2 SYGVKD.

This chain links TRBV7-6 with TRBJ1-1, with D hard to call. Trimming removed 7 bases from V and 2 bases from J, with 8 bases in between. In germline, CDR1 is SGHVS, CDR2 FNYEAQ. The CDR3 has 12 amino acids. This CDR3 is CASMAGNTEAFF. The CDR3 DNA reads as TGTGCCAGCATGGCAGGCAACACTGAAGCTTTCTTT.

This sequence joins TRBV11-1 and TRBJ1-1, with D uncertain. The CDR3 extends over 13 amino acids. The germline gives CDR1 SGHAT, CDR2 FQDESV (reference sequence). The V gene lost 6 bases and the J gene lost 11 bases, with 19 bases spanning the gap. For the CDR3, the DNA is TGTGCCAGCAGTTTCGAGGTCGGCGGCCGGGCTTTCTTT. Its protein is CASSFEVGGRAFF.

The chain couples TRBV5-6 to TRBJ1-1; 8 bases match TRBD1. Trimming took 4 bases from V and 4 from J; bases not matched to a gene: 12. The germline V gene has CDR1 SGHDT and CDR2 YYEEEE. This CDR3 region has 16 residues. The DNA of the CDR3 is TGTGCCAGCAGCCCTCGGACAGGGTATGAGGGCACTGAAGCTTTCTTT. This encodes CASSPRTGYEGTEAFF.

This sequence joins TRBV6-5 and TRBJ1-3; weak D call: TRBD1 (6 bases). Germline V gives CDR1 MNHEY, CDR2 SVGAGI. Trimming cost V 0 bases and J 2 bases, with 8 bases left between them. The CDR3 is 15 residues long. CDR3 DNA sequence: TGTGCCAGCAGTTACTCGAACAGGGCTGGAAACACCATATATTTT. This gives the protein CASSYSNRAGNTIYF.

Points on this clone: A junction end diverges from the germline sequence, so it may reflect a read error. The gene calls are TRBV2 and TRBJ1-5, with a tentative D call TRBD1 (6 bases). This CDR3 has 14 amino acids. Germline V gene lookup returns CDR1 SNHLY and CDR2 FYNNEI. Here the CDR3 reads CASREGQSNQPQHF. In DNA, the CDR3 is TGTGCCAGCAGGGAAGGACAGTCCAATCAGCCCCAGCATTTT.

The J gene is TRBJ2-6, the V gene TRBV19; the D is unclear. Germline V gene data show CDR1 as LNHDA and CDR2 as SQIVND (reference sequence). The V gene lost 7 bases and the J gene lost 0 bases, with 4 bases spanning the gap. The CDR3 extends over 13 amino acids. The CDR3 region is CASKNSGANVLTF. For the CDR3, the DNA is TGTGCCAGTAAGAACTCTGGGGCCAACGTCCTGACTTTC.

The chain combines TRBV18 with TRBJ1-2; 7 nucleotides line up with TRBD1. The CDR3 totals 16 residues. Losses at the gene ends were 3 bases for V and 2 bases for J; bases not matched to a gene: 9. In germline, CDR1 is KGHSH, CDR2 LQKENI. CDR3 protein: CASSPFDRVENYGYTF. CDR3 coding DNA: TGTGCCAGCTCACCTTTCGACAGGGTAGAGAACTATGGCTACACCTTC. Full variable domain (remainder filled in from reference TRBV18 and TRBJ1-2): NAGVMQNPRHLVRRRGQEARLRCSPMKGHSHVYWYRQLPEEGLKFMVYLQKENIIDESGMPKERFSAEFPKEGPSILRIQQVVRGDSAAYFCASSPFDRVENYGYTFGSGTRLTVV.

This clone was counted only a few times. The gene calls are TRBV7-9 and TRBJ1-2; D call uncertain. CDR3 size: 14 residues. CDR1 SEHNR and CDR2 FQNEAQ come from the germline V gene (reference sequence). Trimming cost V 0 bases and J 8 bases, with 13 bases left between them. This CDR3 reads CASSLAVATGGYTF. DNA for the CDR3: TGTGCCAGCAGCTTAGCAGTGGCGACCGGAGGCTACACCTTC.

This chain connects TRBV5-1 to TRBJ2-1; TRBD2 matches at 8 bases. CDR3 length equals 15 residues. CDR1 and CDR2 (germline): SGHRS, YFSETQ. Trimming removed 3 bases from V and 2 bases from J; junction bases left unmatched: 4. The CDR3 coding sequence is TGCGCCAGCAGCTGGGCGGGGGGCACCTACAATGAGCAGTTCTTC. Protein product: CASSWAGGTYNEQFF. Full variable domain (remainder filled in from reference TRBV5-1 and TRBJ2-1): KAGVTQTPRYLIKTRGQQVTLSCSPISGHRSVSWYQQTPGQGLQFLFEYFSETQRNKGNFPGRFSGRQFSNSRSEMNVSTLELGDSALYLCASSWAGGTYNEQFFGPGTRLTVL.

This chain joins TRBV7-7 and TRBJ2-2, with D unresolved. CDR3 length: 16 residues. The V end lost 1 base, the J end lost 4 bases, and 13 bases lay between the germline ends. Germline CDR1 and CDR2: SSHAT and FNYEAQ (reference sequence). The CDR3 reads CASSLGTVSPTGELFF. In DNA form, the CDR3 reads TGTGCCAGCAGCTTAGGAACGGTTTCCCCCACCGGGGAGCTGTTTTTT. The entire variable domain, with the rest obtained from reference TRBV7-7 and TRBJ2-2, is as follows: GAGVSQSPRYKVTKRGQDVTLRCDPISSHATLYWYQQALGQGPEFLTYFNYEAQPDKSGLPSDRFSAERPEGSISTLTIQRTEQRDSAMYRCASSLGTVSPTGELFFGEGSRLTVL.

The CDR3 sequence is CASSAARGGSYEQYF. The CDR3 DNA sequence: TGTGCCAGCTCGGCGGCCAGGGGGGGCTCCTACGAGCAGTACTTC. J is TRBJ2-7 and V is TRBV7-6; D possibly matches TRBD1 or TRBD2 (7 bases each). V shed 8 bases and J shed 0 bases, with 17 bases lying between them. This CDR3 comprises 15 residues. Germline CDR1 is SGHVS and CDR2 is FNYEAQ.

The gene calls are TRBV24-1 and TRBJ1-1; D unresolved. V lost 5 bases, J lost 1 base, and 16 bases lay in between. Germline V gene lookup returns CDR1 KGHDR and CDR2 SFDVKD. CDR3 length: 16 residues. CDR3 sequence reads: CATSASAAKGNTEAFF. The CDR3 DNA is TGTGCCACCAGTGCCTCCGCGGCTAAGGGGAACACTGAAGCTTTCTTT.

This clone was found once. CDR3 amino acids: CASSQEQGQGRSAFF. DNA of the CDR3: TGTGCCAGCAGCCAAGAACAGGGACAGGGCCGGAGTGCTTTCTTT. V is TRBV4-2 and J is TRBJ1-1; 9 nucleotides agree with TRBD1. The germline gives CDR1 LGHNA, CDR2 YNFKEQ. This CDR3 has 15 residues. Trimming took 0 bases from V and 11 from J; bases not matched to a gene: 10.

The V and J genes are TRBV6-6 and TRBJ1-4; 7 bases are a match to TRBD1. The V gene's germline CDR1 is MNHNY and CDR2 SVGAGI (reference sequence). J was trimmed by 8 bases and V by 0 bases; bases with no gene match: 6. CDR3 length: 15 amino acids. Here the CDR3 reads CASSYSTGVGEKLFF. The DNA for the CDR3 is TGTGCCAGCAGTTACTCTACAGGGGTCGGGGAAAAACTGTTTTTT.

This chain links TRBV5-1 with TRBJ2-7; D is uncertain. Germline values: CDR1 SGHRS, CDR2 YFSETQ. Trimming took 0 bases from V and 1 from J, leaving 8 bases between them. This CDR3 is built from 14 residues. In DNA, the CDR3 is TGCGCCAGCAGCTTGGATGGGGTGTCCTACGAGCAGTACGTC. Its translation: CASSLDGVSYEQYV.